Presented here are 4 T cell receptor beta chains from one specimen sequenced in a study of T-cell reconstitution after alpha-beta-depleted transplantation in children. Unique molecular identifiers tagged the TCRbeta library. Via MiXCR, TCRdb re-called the PCR reads, giving one row per CDR3 protein. The table includes over 550,000 distinct CDR3 sequences, over 9.5% detected once. The sample was PBMCs from the stem cell graft donor, taken from the stem cell graft. These receptors were taken from a human donor who donated a stem cell graft to a child with acute myeloid leukemia.

This clonotype was seen more than once but under ten times. The CDR3 sequence is CSPRERQTDTQYF. For the CDR3, the DNA is TGCAGTCCTCGGGAGCGTCAGACAGATACGCAGTATTTT. The rearrangement joins TRBV20-1 to TRBJ2-3; D perhaps matches TRBD2 (6 bases). The V and J ends lost 8 bases and 3 bases respectively, with 15 bases between them. CDR3 length: 13 amino acids. CDR1 is DFQATT and CDR2 is SNEGSKA in the germline V gene (reference sequence).

This sequence joins TRBV20-1 and TRBJ1-1; perhaps TRBD1 as D (5 bases). Between the trimmed V and J ends, which lost 6 bases and 7 bases, there was a span of 18 bases. The CDR3 length is 13 residues. CDR1 is DFQATT, CDR2 SNEGSKA, per germline (reference sequence). CDR3 amino acids: CSAPSRERSEAFF. In DNA form, the CDR3 reads TGCAGTGCACCGAGCAGGGAGCGAAGTGAAGCTTTCTTT.

This clonotype turned up a few times. J is TRBJ2-1 and V is TRBV7-4; D unresolved. Germline loops: CDR1 SGHVT, CDR2 SQSDAQ. V lost 2 bases to trimming and J lost 0 bases, with 17 bases between them. This CDR3 is 18 amino acids long. The CDR3 region is CASSLRSSPSSSYNEQFF. The CDR3 DNA is TGTGCCAGCAGCTTACGATCGTCACCTAGTAGCTCCTACAATGAGCAGTTCTTC.

This clonotype occurred a few times. The chain couples TRBV29-1 to TRBJ1-2; TRBD1 matches at 10 bases. The junction had 13 bases not matched to a gene; V was cut back by 6 bases and J by 3 bases. CDR1 and CDR2 (germline): SQVTM, ANQGSEA. This CDR3 is 16 amino acids long. For the CDR3, the DNA is TGCAGCGTCCTGGGGCACGACAGGGGGCGCGACTATGGCTACACCTTC. It codes for CSVLGHDRGRDYGYTF.